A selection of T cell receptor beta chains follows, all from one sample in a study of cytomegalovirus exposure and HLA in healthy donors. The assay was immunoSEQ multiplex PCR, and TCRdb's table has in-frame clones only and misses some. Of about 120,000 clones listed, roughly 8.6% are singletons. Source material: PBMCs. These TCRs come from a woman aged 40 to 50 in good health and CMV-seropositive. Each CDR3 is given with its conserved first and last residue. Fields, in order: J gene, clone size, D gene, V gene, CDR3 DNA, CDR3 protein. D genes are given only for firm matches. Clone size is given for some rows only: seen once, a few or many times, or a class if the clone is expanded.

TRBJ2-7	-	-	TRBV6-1	TGTGCCAGCATTAGGGGTAAACCCTACGCCTACGAGCAGTACTTC	CASIRGKPYAYEQYF
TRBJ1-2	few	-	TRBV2	TGTGCCAGCAGTGACGGGCAGGGAACTGGCTACACCTTC	CASSDGQGTGYTF
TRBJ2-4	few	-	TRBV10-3	TGTGCCATCAGTGACTCCGACAGTGACAGTAACATTCAGTACTTC	CAISDSDSDSNIQYF
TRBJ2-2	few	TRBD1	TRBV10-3	TGTGCCATCAGGGCGGGACAGGGGGCCGGGGAGCTGTTTTTT	CAIRAGQGAGELFF
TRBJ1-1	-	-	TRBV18	TGTGCCAGCTCGCCTACCGGGGGAGTCCGGACTGAAGCTTTCTTT	CASSPTGGVRTEAFF
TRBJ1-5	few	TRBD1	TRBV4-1	TGCGCCAGCAGCCAAGGGGACAGGGGCAATCAGCCCCAGCATTTT	CASSQGDRGNQPQHF
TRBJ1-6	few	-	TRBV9	TGTGCCAGCAGCGTAGGCGAGGGCTCCTATAATTCACCCCTCCACTTT	CASSVGEGSYNSPLHF
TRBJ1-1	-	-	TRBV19	TGTGCCAGTAGTTACTCAACCGGACGGGGGGGAGCTTTCTTT	CASSYSTGRGGAFF
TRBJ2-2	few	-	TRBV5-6	TGTGCCAGCACCCCCCTCAGGAACACCGGGGAGCTGTTTTTT	CASTPLRNTGELFF
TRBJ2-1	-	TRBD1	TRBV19	TGTGCCAGTAGTCCCGTCCGGGACAGGGGAAGCAATGAGCAGTTCTTC	CASSPVRDRGSNEQFF
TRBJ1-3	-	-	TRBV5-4	TGTGCCAGCAGCTTGGGGCAGGCCTCTGGAAACACCATATATTTT	CASSLGQASGNTIYF
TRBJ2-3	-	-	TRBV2	TGTGCCAGCACGGGTAGCTTGGCAGATACGCAGTATTTT	CASTGSLADTQYF
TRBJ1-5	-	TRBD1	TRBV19	TGTGCCAGTCGACCCGGGACAGGAGCATCATATAGCAATCAGCCCCAGCATTTT	CASRPGTGASYSNQPQHF
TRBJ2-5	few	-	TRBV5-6	TGTGCCAGCAGCCCATTTCCACCCGTACCAGTGACCCAGTACTTC	CASSPFPPVPVTQYF
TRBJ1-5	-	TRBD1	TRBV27	TGTGCCAGCAGTGACAGGGGGCCTCAGCCCCAGCATTTT	CASSDRGPQPQHF
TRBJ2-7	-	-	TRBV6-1	TGTGCCAGCAGTGCGGCGGGACAGAAAATTACTTACGAGCAGTACTTC	CASSAAGQKITYEQYF
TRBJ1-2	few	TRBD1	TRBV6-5	TGTGCCAGCAGTCGGGACAGGGACGTCTATGGCTACACCTTC	CASSRDRDVYGYTF
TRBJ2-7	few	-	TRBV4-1	TGCGCCAGCAGCCAAGCGGACAGGGAGGGCTACGAGCAGTACTTC	CASSQADREGYEQYF
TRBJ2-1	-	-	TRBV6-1	TGTGCCAGCAGTGAAGTAACTTGGTATGAGCAGTTCTTC	CASSEVTWYEQFF
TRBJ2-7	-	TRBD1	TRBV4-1	TGCGCCAGCAGCCAAAGGGACAGTCCGAACTACGAGCAGTACTTC	CASSQRDSPNYEQYF
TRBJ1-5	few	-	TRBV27	TGTGCCAGCAGTTTAGATCGTGAGGGGCCCCAGCATTTT	CASSLDREGPQHF
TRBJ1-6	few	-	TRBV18	TGTGCCAGCTCCCCCTCGGGGGGAACTTCACCCCTCCACTTT	CASSPSGGTSPLHF
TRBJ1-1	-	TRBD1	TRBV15	TGTGCCACCAGCCGGGACAGGGTGAACACTGAAGCTTTCTTT	CATSRDRVNTEAFF
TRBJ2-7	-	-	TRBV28	TGTGCCAGCAGTAGGGGGGGCAGGGGTGACTACGAGCAGTACTTC	CASSRGGRGDYEQYF
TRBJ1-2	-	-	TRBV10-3	TGTGCCATCAGTGGGACAGTCGCTGGCTATGGCTACACCTTC	CAISGTVAGYGYTF
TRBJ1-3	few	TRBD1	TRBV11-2	TGTGCCAGCAGCAGAACAGGGGAAGGTGGAAACACCATATATTTT	CASSRTGEGGNTIYF
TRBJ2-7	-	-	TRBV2	TGTGCCAGCACTCAAGGGGGGGCAGGGAGCTCCTACGAGCAGTACTTC	CASTQGGAGSSYEQYF
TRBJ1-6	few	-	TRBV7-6	TGTGCCAGCAGCTTACGAGAGGATAGCGGGCATTCACCCCTCCACTTT	CASSLREDSGHSPLHF
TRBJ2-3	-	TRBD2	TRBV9	TGTGCCAGCAGCGTAGACCGGGGGGGGGATACGCAGTATTTT	CASSVDRGGDTQYF
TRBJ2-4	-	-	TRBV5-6	TGTGCCAGCAGCGGGGGCCTAAGGGGCATTCAGTACTTC	CASSGGLRGIQYF
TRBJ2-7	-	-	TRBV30	TGTGCCTGGAGTCCTCCGCGACAGGACTCCTACGAGCAGTACTTC	CAWSPPRQDSYEQYF
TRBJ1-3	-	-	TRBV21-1	TGTGCCAGCAGCCCGGACAGGGGAGGTTCGGCTGGAAACACCATATATTTT	CASSPDRGGSAGNTIYF
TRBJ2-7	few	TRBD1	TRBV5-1	TGCGCCAGCAGCTTGGGACAGGGAGCAGAGCAGTACTTC	CASSLGQGAEQYF
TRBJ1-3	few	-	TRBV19	TGTGCCAGTAGTATGGGACTGACCTCTGGAAACACCATATATTTT	CASSMGLTSGNTIYF
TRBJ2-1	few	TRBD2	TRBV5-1	TGCGCCGGCAGCGGGAGCGGGGGATACAATGAGCAGTTCTTC	CAGSGSGGYNEQFF
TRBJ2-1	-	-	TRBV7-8	TGTGCCAGCAGCTTAGCATCTAACAGGGATCGGTTCTTC	CASSLASNRDRFF
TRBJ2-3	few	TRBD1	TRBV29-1	TGCAGCGTTACAGGGGCTAACACAGATACGCAGTATTTT	CSVTGANTDTQYF
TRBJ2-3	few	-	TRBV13	TGTGCCAGCAGCCTCGGTTTCCCTAGCACAGATACGCAGTATTTT	CASSLGFPSTDTQYF
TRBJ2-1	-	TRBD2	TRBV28	TGTGCCAGCAGTTTATTAGCTAGCGGGGGGAAAAATGAGCAGTTCTTC	CASSLLASGGKNEQFF
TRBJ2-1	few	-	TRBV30	TGTGCCTGGAAGGGCACAAGGTTGAACACCCTGGGAGGTGAGCAGTTCTTC	CAWKGTRLNTLGGEQFF
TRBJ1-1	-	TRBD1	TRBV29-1	TGCAGCGTTAACAGGGGAATCGGGGCTTTCTTT	CSVNRGIGAFF
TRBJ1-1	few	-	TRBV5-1	TGCGCCAGCAGTCGGGGAGGAAACACTGAAGCTTTCTTT	CASSRGGNTEAFF
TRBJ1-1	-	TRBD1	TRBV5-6	TGTGCCAGCGGAAAGGGACAGATGAACACTGAAGCTTTCTTT	CASGKGQMNTEAFF
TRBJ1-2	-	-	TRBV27	TGTGCCAGCAGTCCGTGGACAGAGTTTAACTATGGCTACACCTTC	CASSPWTEFNYGYTF
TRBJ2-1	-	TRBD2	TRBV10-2	TGCGCCAGCGCGCGGGGGGGCGACTACAATGAGCAGTTCTTC	CASARGGDYNEQFF
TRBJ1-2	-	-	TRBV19	TGTGCCAGTAGTATAGATCTAAGGCCCACGGGTGGCTACACCTTC	CASSIDLRPTGGYTF
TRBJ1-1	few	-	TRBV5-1	TGCGCCAGCAGCTTGGAGGCGGCGGGAACTGAAGCTTTCTTT	CASSLEAAGTEAFF
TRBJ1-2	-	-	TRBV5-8	TGTGCCAGCAGCCAACAGGGAAACTATGGCTACACCTTC	CASSQQGNYGYTF
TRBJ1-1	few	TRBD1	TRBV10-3	TGTGCCATCACCCCTCAGGGAGACAGGGGTGCTGAAGCTTTCTTT	CAITPQGDRGAEAFF
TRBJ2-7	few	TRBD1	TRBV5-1	TGCGCCAGCAGCTACGGGACAGGGGAATACGAGCAGTACTTC	CASSYGTGEYEQYF
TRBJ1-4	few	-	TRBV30	TGTGCCTGGAGTTACCCTCTAAATAGCAAACTGTTTTTT	CAWSYPLNSKLFF
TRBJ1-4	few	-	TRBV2	TGTGCCAGCAGTGTAACAGAAGATGAAAAACTGTTTTTT	CASSVTEDEKLFF
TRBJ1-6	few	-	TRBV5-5	TGTGCCAGTCGCCCCGGTTCACGTAGAAATTCACCCCTCCACTTT	CASRPGSRRNSPLHF
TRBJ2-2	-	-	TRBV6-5	TGTGCCAGCAGTTACTCGCGGTCCACCGGGGAGCTGTTTTTT	CASSYSRSTGELFF